The following is a T cell receptor (beta chain) sequence with its context. These data are taken from a study of blood T cell repertoires in COVID-19. About the research overall: COVID-19 samples, acute and convalescent, were from the United States, Italy and Spain. Nucleic acid was either cDNA or gDNA, and it came from T cells, B-cell-depleted T cells, or PBMCs.

Per the original data handling: Reference gene primer amplification gave nucleated cell count estimates. Only in-frame clones appear in the TCRdb table, and some are missing; sequencing was by immunoSEQ multiplex PCR. Clone size and V and J calls were adopted from that table, with D and trimming inferred from the DNA. Seen here are 85,000 to 130,000 clones, approximately 90% observed once, and the top ten hold about 1%. Germline V gene lookup returns CDR1 KGHSH and CDR2 LQKENI. This CDR3 spans 15 amino acids. Trimming left V 0 bases short and J 1 base short, with 9 bases between. The sequenced sample consisted of peripheral blood. The chain joins TRBV18 to TRBJ1-1; D may be TRBD1 (5 bases). This sequence was found in a man aged 55 to 70 with acute or convalescent COVID-19. DNA of the CDR3: TGTGCCAGCTCACCACCTTTCCAGGGGAACACTGAAGCTTTCTTT. It encodes CASSPPFQGNTEAFF.